This TCR beta chain came from a study of blood T cells in healthy people across ages. A sample-barcoded 5' primer and a J-beta primer mix were used in a second PCR of roughly 7 to 11 cycles. TCRdb reanalysed the 5' RACE reads using MiXCR and keeps one entry per CDR3 protein. In the table there are hundreds of thousands of distinct CDR3 sequences, around 26% of which are singletons. The sample holds many counts of this clonotype. V dropped 4 bases and J dropped 4 bases, with 10 bases sitting between them. In germline, CDR1 is SQVTM, CDR2 ANQGSEA. The CDR3 length is 13 residues. The specimen sequenced was blood. This clonotype was obtained from an elderly woman in good health. V and J are TRBV29-1 and TRBJ1-4; D unclear. CDR3 nucleotides: TGCAGCGTTGGTGTCCGAGTTAATGAAAAACTGTTTTTT. It specifies CSVGVRVNEKLFF.